Shown below are 13 T cell receptor beta chains from a single sample sequenced in a study of T-cell memory formation after mild COVID-19. TCRdb fed the 5' RACE reads into MiXCR, producing one record per CDR3 protein. The repertoire holds about 400,000 distinct CDR3 sequences, with more than 20% as singletons. Sequencing was done on a sample of PBMCs or a T cell subset sorted from them (not recorded which). These receptors were taken from an adult woman who had mild COVID-19 (a few samples of this study predate the infection). Cell type and time point are not known.

The sample holds one count of this clonotype. The chain employs TRBV24-1 and TRBJ1-1; tentatively, D is TRBD1 (5 bases). The CDR3 consists of 12 residues. The germline V gene has CDR1 KGHDR and CDR2 SFDVKD. Trimming stripped 12 bases from V and 7 bases from J, with 17 bases between. The DNA for the CDR3 is TGTGCCCCCGGACAATGGCGGAGTGAAGCTTTCTTT. Translation gives CAPGQWRSEAFF.

The J gene is TRBJ2-5, the V gene TRBV2; 8 bases match TRBD1. The CDR3 sequence is 13 residues long. J was trimmed by 8 bases and V by 7 bases; bases with no gene match: 9. In germline, CDR1 is SNHLY, CDR2 FYNNEI. CDR3 nucleotides: TGTGCCAGCATCGGACAGGGTTTGGGAACCCAGTACTTC. Residues: CASIGQGLGTQYF. The complete variable domain, with remaining parts taken from reference TRBV2 and TRBJ2-5, reads EPEVTQTPSHQVTQMGQEVILRCVPISNHLYFYWYRQILGQKVEFLVSFYNNEISEKSEIFDDQFSVERPDGSNFTLKIRSTKLEDSAMYFCASIGQGLGTQYFGPGTRLLVL.

The chain combines TRBV13 with TRBJ2-5; D gene ambiguous. V lost 4 bases and J 4 bases, leaving 4 bases between the germline ends. Germline values: CDR1 PRHDT, CDR2 FYEKMQ (reference sequence). The length of the CDR3 is 11 residues. CDR3 residues: CASSSTETQYF. The CDR3, as DNA: TGTGCCAGCAGCTCTACAGAGACCCAGTACTTC.

This clonotype was found a few times. The chain joins TRBV5-4 to TRBJ2-1, with TRBD2 matching over 13 bases. The CDR3 is made up of 15 amino acids. Germline V gene sequence: CDR1 SGHNT, CDR2 YYREEE (reference sequence). The junction had 8 bases not matched to a gene; V was cut back by 6 bases and J by 8 bases. In DNA, the CDR3 is TGTGCCAGCACACTAGCGGGGGGGATCGCACATGAGCAGTTCTTC. Residues: CASTLAGGIAHEQFF. The full variable domain, rest sourced from reference TRBV5-4 and TRBJ2-1, is ETGVTQSPTHLIKTRGQQVTLRCSSQSGHNTVSWYQQALGQGPQFIFQYYREEENGRGNFPPRFSGLQFPNYSSELNVNALELDDSALYLCASTLAGGIAHEQFFGPGTRLTVL.

This clonotype was seen repeatedly, ten times or more. The chain joins TRBV6-4 to TRBJ2-3, with no clear D. V dropped 0 bases and J dropped 5 bases, with 6 bases sitting between them. The CDR3 extends over 13 amino acids. The germline gives CDR1 MRHNA, CDR2 SNTAGT. In nucleotides, the CDR3 is TGTGCCAGCAGTGACTCGGTGCAAGATACGCAGTATTTT. This encodes CASSDSVQDTQYF.

This clonotype was detected a few times. This sequence joins TRBV5-6 and TRBJ2-1; a weak D match, TRBD1 (5 bases). Per germline, CDR1 SGHDT and CDR2 YYEEEE. This CDR3 has 16 amino acids. Trimming shortened V by 5 bases and J by 8 bases, and 23 bases separated the two germline ends. The CDR3 loop is CASRSGHRPLRDEQFF. The CDR3 bases are TGTGCCAGCAGATCCGGACACAGGCCCCTTAGGGATGAGCAGTTCTTC.

V gene TRBV19 combines with J gene TRBJ1-5; D may be TRBD1 (5 bases). This CDR3 has 16 residues. V was clipped by 7 bases and J by 6 bases, with 22 bases between them. Germline V CDR1 and CDR2: LNHDA, SQIVND (reference sequence). The CDR3 nucleotides are TGTGCCAGTACTAAGGCCCGGGACCTGGGCATTCAGCCCCAGCATTTT. Residues: CASTKARDLGIQPQHF.

This clonotype was picked up a small number of times. The chain joins TRBV20-1 to TRBJ1-5; the match to TRBD1 covers 9 bases. Trimming removed 2 bases from V and 6 bases from J; junction bases left unmatched: 14. Germline V gene data show CDR1 as DFQATT and CDR2 as SNEGSKA (reference sequence). The CDR3 consists of 17 residues. The CDR3 loop is CSARQGQGGIGGQPQHF. Here the CDR3 DNA reads TGCAGTGCTAGACAGGGACAGGGAGGTATTGGTGGTCAGCCCCAGCATTTT.

V and J are TRBV5-1 and TRBJ2-1; perhaps D is TRBD1 or TRBD2 (5 bases each). The germline gives CDR1 SGHRS, CDR2 YFSETQ. Trimming shortened V by 4 bases and J by 7 bases, and 15 bases separated the two germline ends. The CDR3 has 14 residues. The CDR3, as DNA: TGCGCCAGCAGCGGGGGACGGCCCCGGAATGAGCAGTTCTTC. It codes for CASSGGRPRNEQFF. Supplemented by reference TRBV5-1 and TRBJ2-1, the full variable domain reads KAGVTQTPRYLIKTRGQQVTLSCSPISGHRSVSWYQQTPGQGLQFLFEYFSETQRNKGNFPGRFSGRQFSNSRSEMNVSTLELGDSALYLCASSGGRPRNEQFFGPGTRLTVL.

There are a few counts of this clonotype. The rearrangement links TRBV11-3 to TRBJ2-3; no clear D. Germline V gives CDR1 SGHNT, CDR2 YENEEA. The V end lost 5 bases, the J end lost 6 bases, and 15 bases lay between the germline ends. The CDR3 has 14 residues. The CDR3 DNA reads TGTGCCAGCAGCCCTCGGTCCCCGGTGGATACGCAGTATTTT. Amino acids: CASSPRSPVDTQYF. Full variable domain (remainder filled in from reference TRBV11-3 and TRBJ2-3): EAGVVQSPRYKIIEKKQPVAFWCNPISGHNTLYWYLQNLGQGPELLIRYENEEAVDDSQLPKDRFSAERLKGVDSTLKIQPAELGDSAVYLCASSPRSPVDTQYFGPGTRLTVL.

The chain combines TRBV7-9 with TRBJ1-2; D is undetermined. Germline lookup yields CDR1 SEHNR and CDR2 FQNEAQ (reference sequence). Trimming pared 4 bases from V and 3 bases from J, leaving 12 bases between. The CDR3 sequence is 14 residues long. Here the CDR3 reads CASSSRVAHYGYTF. Written as DNA, the CDR3 is TGTGCCAGCAGCTCCCGGGTCGCACACTATGGCTACACCTTC.

The rearrangement uses TRBV9 and TRBJ2-1, with 8 bases that match TRBD2. Unmatched junction bases numbered 8, after V lost 4 bases and J lost 5 bases. This CDR3 has 15 amino acids. Germline V lookup: CDR1 SGDLS, CDR2 YYNGEE. The CDR3 DNA reads TGTGCCAGCAGCACTAGCGGAGCTTCGCACAATGAGCAGTTCTTC. Its protein is CASSTSGASHNEQFF.

In regard to this clonotype: A read error may produce the germline difference seen at one junction end. The chain joins TRBV30 to TRBJ2-7; D might be TRBD1 or TRBD2, each matching 5 bases. CDR3 length equals 16 residues. The germline V gene has CDR1 GTSNPN and CDR2 SVGIG (reference sequence). DNA for the CDR3: TGTGCCTGGAGTGAGAGGTGGGAGACAGATACCTACGAGAAGTACTTC. As protein: CAWSERWETDTYEKYF.